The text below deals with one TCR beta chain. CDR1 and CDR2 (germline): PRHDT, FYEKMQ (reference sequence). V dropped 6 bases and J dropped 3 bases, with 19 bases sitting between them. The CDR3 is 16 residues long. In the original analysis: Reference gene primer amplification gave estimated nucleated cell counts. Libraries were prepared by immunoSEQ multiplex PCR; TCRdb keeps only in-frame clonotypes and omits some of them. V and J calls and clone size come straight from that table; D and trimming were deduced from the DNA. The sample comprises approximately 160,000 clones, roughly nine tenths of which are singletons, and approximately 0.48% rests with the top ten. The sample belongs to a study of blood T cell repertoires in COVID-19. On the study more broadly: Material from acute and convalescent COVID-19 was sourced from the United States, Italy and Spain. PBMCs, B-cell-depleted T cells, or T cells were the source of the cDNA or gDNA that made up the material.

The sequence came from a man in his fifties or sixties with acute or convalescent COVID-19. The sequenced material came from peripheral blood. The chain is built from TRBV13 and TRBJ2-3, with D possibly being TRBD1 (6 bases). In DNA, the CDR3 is TGTGCCAGCAGAATTAGGTCCAGGGACATTACAGATACGCAGTATTTT. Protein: CASRIRSRDITDTQYF. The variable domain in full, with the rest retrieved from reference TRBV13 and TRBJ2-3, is AAGVIQSPRHLIKEKRETATLKCYPIPRHDTVYWYQQGPGQDPQFLISFYEKMQSDKGSIPDRFSAQQFSDYHSELNMSSLELGDSALYFCASRIRSRDITDTQYFGPGTRLTVL.